This T cell receptor (beta chain) is drawn from a study of technical replicates of blood from a few donors. Some clones are missing from TCRdb's copy, which holds only in-frame ones; the method was immunoSEQ multiplex PCR. The profile shows about 79,000 clones, 80% to 95% of them singletons. The trim removed 3 bases at V and 4 bases at J, leaving 3 bases unmatched. This CDR3 region has 13 residues. Germline V gives CDR1 SGHDT, CDR2 YYEEEE. This clonotype originated in a human donor in good health. Some clones in this sample may be carry-over from other donors' samples. What was sequenced was T cells isolated from PBMCs. The V call is TRBV5-6, the J call TRBJ2-7; 8 nucleotides agree with TRBD1. CDR3 nucleotide sequence: TGTGCCAGCAGCTCGACAGGGGTGTACGAGCAGTACTTC. Encoded protein: CASSSTGVYEQYF.